Listed below are T cell receptor beta chains from one sample, sequenced in a study of shared clonotypes between healthy human individuals. The method was immunoSEQ multiplex PCR; TCRdb's version includes in-frame clones alone and lacks a portion of them. Of 450,000 to 500,000 clones in the sample, 65% to 85% were seen once. The specimen was PBMCs. These TCRs come from a middle-aged woman in good health. Some clones in this sample may be carry-over from other donors' samples. The CDR3 runs from the conserved cysteine through the conserved F or W. D genes are given only for firm matches. Expanded clones are given a class, and other clones once, few, many or no size at all.

clone size: .
J gene: TRBJ1-1
D gene: TRBD1
V gene: TRBV6-5
CDR3 protein: CASSRQGITEAFF
CDR3 DNA: TGTGCCAGCAGCCGACAGGGTATCACTGAAGCTTTCTTT

clone size: .
J gene: TRBJ1-5
D gene: .
V gene: TRBV6-1
CDR3 protein: CASRAGSINQPQHF
CDR3 DNA: TGTGCCAGCAGAGCCGGGTCCATCAATCAGCCCCAGCATTTT

clone size: .
J gene: TRBJ1-2
D gene: .
V gene: TRBV6-9
CDR3 protein: CASSSSPNYGYTF
CDR3 DNA: TGTGCCAGCAGTTCTTCCCCTAACTATGGCTACACCTTC

clone size: .
J gene: TRBJ2-1
D gene: .
V gene: TRBV15
CDR3 protein: CATSRDLAENEQFF
CDR3 DNA: TGTGCCACCAGCAGAGATCTAGCCGAAAATGAGCAGTTCTTC

clone size: .
J gene: TRBJ1-5
D gene: TRBD1
V gene: TRBV2
CDR3 protein: CASTWRQGGGQPQHF
CDR3 DNA: TGTGCCAGCACCTGGCGACAGGGCGGTGGTCAGCCCCAGCATTTT

clone size: .
J gene: TRBJ1-1
D gene: .
V gene: TRBV6-1
CDR3 protein: CASSTTTEMNTEAFF
CDR3 DNA: TGTGCCAGCAGCACAACGACAGAAATGAACACTGAAGCTTTCTTT

clone size: .
J gene: TRBJ1-1
D gene: .
V gene: TRBV5-1
CDR3 protein: CASSLAQSNTEAFF
CDR3 DNA: TGCGCCAGCAGCTTGGCACAGTCGAACACTGAAGCTTTCTTT

clone size: .
J gene: TRBJ2-1
D gene: TRBD1
V gene: TRBV5-1
CDR3 protein: CASTLIQGGNNEQFF
CDR3 DNA: TGCGCCAGCACCTTGATACAGGGGGGAAACAATGAGCAGTTCTTC

clone size: .
J gene: TRBJ2-3
D gene: TRBD1
V gene: TRBV5-1
CDR3 protein: CASSAGTGGTDTQYF
CDR3 DNA: TGCGCCAGCAGCGCCGGGACAGGGGGAACAGATACGCAGTATTTT

clone size: .
J gene: TRBJ1-1
D gene: .
V gene: TRBV6-5
CDR3 protein: CASSYSGWGADTEAFF
CDR3 DNA: TGTGCCAGCAGTTACTCGGGGTGGGGCGCCGACACTGAAGCTTTCTTT

clone size: .
J gene: TRBJ1-1
D gene: .
V gene: TRBV7-3
CDR3 protein: CASSSQGYTEAFF
CDR3 DNA: TGTGCCAGCAGCTCCCAGGGTTACACTGAAGCTTTCTTT

clone size: once
J gene: TRBJ1-5
D gene: .
V gene: TRBV27
CDR3 protein: CASSLSPQGQPQHF
CDR3 DNA: TGTGCCAGCAGTTTATCCCCCCAGGGTCAGCCCCAGCATTTT

clone size: .
J gene: TRBJ2-3
D gene: TRBD2
V gene: TRBV9
CDR3 protein: CASTLFGGREDTQYF
CDR3 DNA: TGTGCCAGCACCCTATTCGGCGGGAGAGAAGATACGCAGTATTTT

clone size: .
J gene: TRBJ2-7
D gene: TRBD2
V gene: TRBV7-8
CDR3 protein: CASSPNPGTSLRYEQYF
CDR3 DNA: TGTGCCAGCAGCCCTAACCCGGGGACTAGCCTACGGTACGAGCAGTACTTC

clone size: .
J gene: TRBJ2-7
D gene: .
V gene: TRBV28
CDR3 protein: CASSFRLNEQYF
CDR3 DNA: TGTGCCAGCAGTTTCCGACTCAACGAGCAGTACTTC

clone size: few
J gene: TRBJ2-2
D gene: .
V gene: TRBV30
CDR3 protein: CAWSPARLNTGELFF
CDR3 DNA: TGTGCCTGGAGTCCCGCGCGTCTTAACACCGGGGAGCTGTTTTTT

clone size: .
J gene: TRBJ2-2
D gene: .
V gene: TRBV7-6
CDR3 protein: CASSGVSNTGELFF
CDR3 DNA: TGTGCCAGCAGCGGAGTATCGAACACCGGGGAGCTGTTTTTT

clone size: .
J gene: TRBJ1-2
D gene: .
V gene: TRBV6-6
CDR3 protein: CASSYDGGRTYGYTF
CDR3 DNA: TGTGCCAGCAGTTACGACGGGGGCAGGACCTATGGCTACACCTTC

clone size: .
J gene: TRBJ2-1
D gene: .
V gene: TRBV7-9
CDR3 protein: CASSLESGTFNEQFF
CDR3 DNA: TGTGCCAGCAGCTTGGAAAGCGGGACATTCAATGAGCAGTTCTTC

clone size: .
J gene: TRBJ1-1
D gene: .
V gene: TRBV21-1
CDR3 protein: CASGQGRRTEAFF
CDR3 DNA: TGTGCCTCGGGACAGGGGCGGAGGACTGAAGCTTTCTTT

clone size: once
J gene: TRBJ1-1
D gene: .
V gene: TRBV28
CDR3 protein: CASSSAAEAFF
CDR3 DNA: TGTGCCAGCAGTAGTGCGGCTGAAGCTTTCTTT

clone size: .
J gene: TRBJ2-5
D gene: TRBD2
V gene: TRBV5-4
CDR3 protein: CASSLPSGKQETQYF
CDR3 DNA: TGTGCCAGCAGCTTGCCTAGCGGGAAGCAAGAGACCCAGTACTTC

clone size: .
J gene: TRBJ1-2
D gene: .
V gene: TRBV18
CDR3 protein: CASSPPSGGGYTF
CDR3 DNA: TGTGCCAGCTCACCACCGTCGGGGGGTGGCTACACCTTC

clone size: .
J gene: TRBJ2-3
D gene: .
V gene: TRBV7-9
CDR3 protein: CASRRTAVGSDTQYF
CDR3 DNA: TGTGCCAGCAGGCGGACAGCCGTTGGGTCGGATACGCAGTATTTT

clone size: .
J gene: TRBJ2-6
D gene: .
V gene: TRBV18
CDR3 protein: CASSSLFSGANVLTF
CDR3 DNA: TGTGCCAGCTCCTCCCTGTTCTCTGGGGCCAACGTCCTGACTTTC

clone size: .
J gene: TRBJ2-1
D gene: .
V gene: TRBV15
CDR3 protein: CATSRVSGDRVYNEQFF
CDR3 DNA: TGTGCCACCAGCAGAGTCTCGGGAGACAGGGTATACAATGAGCAGTTCTTC

clone size: few
J gene: TRBJ1-1
D gene: .
V gene: TRBV5-1
CDR3 protein: CASSLEQGFTEAFF
CDR3 DNA: TGCGCCAGCAGCTTGGAACAGGGTTTCACTGAAGCTTTCTTT

clone size: .
J gene: TRBJ1-2
D gene: .
V gene: TRBV28
CDR3 protein: CASSAPGLSYGYTF
CDR3 DNA: TGTGCCAGCAGTGCCCCGGGACTGAGCTATGGCTACACCTTC

clone size: .
J gene: TRBJ2-1
D gene: TRBD2
V gene: TRBV7-6
CDR3 protein: CASSLGLAGDEQFF
CDR3 DNA: TGTGCCAGCAGCTTGGGACTAGCGGGAGACGAGCAGTTCTTC

clone size: .
J gene: TRBJ2-7
D gene: TRBD2
V gene: TRBV4-2
CDR3 protein: CASSQGTSGNYEQYF
CDR3 DNA: TGTGCCAGCAGCCAGGGGACTAGCGGTAACTACGAGCAGTACTTC

clone size: .
J gene: TRBJ2-3
D gene: .
V gene: TRBV7-3
CDR3 protein: CASSRTSSPSTDTQYF
CDR3 DNA: TGTGCCAGCAGCCGTACTAGCTCCCCTAGCACAGATACGCAGTATTTT

clone size: .
J gene: TRBJ2-7
D gene: TRBD2
V gene: TRBV5-4
CDR3 protein: CASSRERESEQYF
CDR3 DNA: TGTGCCAGCAGCCGCGAGCGGGAGTCCGAGCAGTACTTC

clone size: few
J gene: TRBJ1-1
D gene: .
V gene: TRBV27
CDR3 protein: CASSLKRVYSIGMNTEAFF
CDR3 DNA: TGTGCCAGCAGTTTAAAGAGGGTTTATTCTATCGGGATGAACACTGAAGCTTTCTTT

clone size: .
J gene: TRBJ1-1
D gene: .
V gene: TRBV6-6
CDR3 protein: CASSPPGGLRGEAFF
CDR3 DNA: TGTGCCAGCAGCCCCCCGGGGGGGCTGAGGGGTGAAGCTTTCTTT

clone size: .
J gene: TRBJ2-7
D gene: TRBD1
V gene: TRBV6-1
CDR3 protein: CASSGTGLYEQYF
CDR3 DNA: TGTGCCAGCAGTGGGACAGGTTTGTACGAGCAGTACTTC

clone size: .
J gene: TRBJ2-7
D gene: TRBD2
V gene: TRBV2
CDR3 protein: CASRLLAGVLEQYF
CDR3 DNA: TGTGCCAGCAGGTTACTAGCGGGAGTGTTGGAGCAGTACTTC

clone size: .
J gene: TRBJ2-7
D gene: .
V gene: TRBV6-4
CDR3 protein: CASSVSQGDEQYF
CDR3 DNA: TGTGCCAGCAGTGTATCTCAGGGTGATGAGCAGTACTTC

clone size: .
J gene: TRBJ2-5
D gene: TRBD2
V gene: TRBV29-1
CDR3 protein: CSGGTSGETQYF
CDR3 DNA: TGCAGCGGAGGGACTAGCGGGGAGACCCAGTACTTC

clone size: .
J gene: TRBJ1-5
D gene: TRBD1
V gene: TRBV27
CDR3 protein: CASSPGPGQGADQPQHF
CDR3 DNA: TGTGCCAGCAGTCCAGGGCCGGGACAGGGGGCGGATCAGCCCCAGCATTTT

clone size: .
J gene: TRBJ1-5
D gene: .
V gene: TRBV27
CDR3 protein: CASSLWGDNQPQHF
CDR3 DNA: TGTGCCAGCAGTTTATGGGGGGACAATCAGCCCCAGCATTTT

clone size: .
J gene: TRBJ2-7
D gene: TRBD1
V gene: TRBV11-2
CDR3 protein: CASSATGFHLEQYF
CDR3 DNA: TGTGCCAGCAGCGCGACAGGGTTCCACCTCGAGCAGTACTTC

clone size: .
J gene: TRBJ2-7
D gene: .
V gene: TRBV11-3
CDR3 protein: CASSRGREQYF
CDR3 DNA: TGTGCCAGCAGCCGAGGGCGCGAGCAGTACTTC

clone size: .
J gene: TRBJ2-5
D gene: TRBD2
V gene: TRBV7-2
CDR3 protein: CASSLVGRAVTQYF
CDR3 DNA: TGTGCCAGCAGCTTAGTCGGGAGGGCCGTGACCCAGTACTTC

clone size: .
J gene: TRBJ1-5
D gene: .
V gene: TRBV2
CDR3 protein: CASNPNGNQPQHF
CDR3 DNA: TGTGCCAGCAATCCCAACGGAAATCAGCCCCAGCATTTT

clone size: once
J gene: TRBJ2-1
D gene: .
V gene: TRBV9
CDR3 protein: CASSEGFLSHNEQFF
CDR3 DNA: TGTGCCAGCAGCGAGGGGTTCCTAAGCCACAATGAGCAGTTCTTC

clone size: .
J gene: TRBJ2-5
D gene: .
V gene: TRBV4-1
CDR3 protein: CASSQRTVRETQYF
CDR3 DNA: TGCGCCAGCAGCCAACGGACAGTCCGAGAGACCCAGTACTTC

clone size: .
J gene: TRBJ1-5
D gene: TRBD1
V gene: TRBV18
CDR3 protein: CASSPDRADQPQHF
CDR3 DNA: TGTGCCAGCTCACCAGACAGGGCAGACCAGCCCCAGCATTTT